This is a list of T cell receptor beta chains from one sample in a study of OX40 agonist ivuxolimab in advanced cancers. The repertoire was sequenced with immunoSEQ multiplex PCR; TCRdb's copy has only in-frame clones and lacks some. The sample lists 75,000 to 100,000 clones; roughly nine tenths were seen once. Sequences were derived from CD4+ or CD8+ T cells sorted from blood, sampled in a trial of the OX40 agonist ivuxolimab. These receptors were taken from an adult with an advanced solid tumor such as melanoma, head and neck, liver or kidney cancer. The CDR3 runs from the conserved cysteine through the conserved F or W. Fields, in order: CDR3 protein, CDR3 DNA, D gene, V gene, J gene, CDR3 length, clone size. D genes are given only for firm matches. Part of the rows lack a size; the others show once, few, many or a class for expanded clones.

CDR3: CASSLSDRSGQPQHF; DNA: TGTGCCAGCAGCTTATCGGACAGATCTGGTCAGCCCCAGCATTTT; D: .; V: TRBV7-8; J: TRBJ1-5; length: 15; size: .
CDR3: CASSPNPGQRYEQFF; DNA: TGTGCCAGCAGCCCAAACCCGGGTCAACGGTATGAGCAGTTCTTC; D: .; V: TRBV5-8; J: TRBJ2-1; length: 15; size: once
CDR3: CASRANYEQYF; DNA: TGCGCCAGTCGGGCCAACTACGAGCAGTACTTC; D: .; V: TRBV5-1; J: TRBJ2-7; length: 11; size: .
CDR3: CASSPNSGGWNQPQHF; DNA: TGTGCCAGCAGTCCCAACTCCGGGGGGTGGAATCAGCCCCAGCATTTT; D: .; V: TRBV6-6; J: TRBJ1-5; length: 16; size: .
CDR3: CASSLAGASNQPQHF; DNA: TGTGCCAGCAGCTTAGCGGGGGCTAGTAATCAGCCCCAGCATTTT; D: .; V: TRBV7-9; J: TRBJ1-5; length: 15; size: .
CDR3: CASSVGTTSTDTQYF; DNA: TGTGCCAGCAGCGTAGGGACTACCAGCACAGATACGCAGTATTTT; D: .; V: TRBV9; J: TRBJ2-3; length: 15; size: .
CDR3: CASSLAGGPGDTQYF; DNA: TGTGCCAGCAGTCTAGCGGGAGGGCCGGGAGATACGCAGTATTTT; D: TRBD2; V: TRBV6-5; J: TRBJ2-3; length: 15; size: .
CDR3: CASSPSPGVNTDTQYF; DNA: TGTGCCAGCAGCCCCTCCCCGGGGGTTAACACAGATACGCAGTATTTT; D: .; V: TRBV9; J: TRBJ2-3; length: 16; size: .
CDR3: CASSSLAGAQETQYF; DNA: TGTGCCAGTAGTTCTCTAGCGGGAGCCCAAGAGACCCAGTACTTC; D: TRBD2; V: TRBV19; J: TRBJ2-5; length: 15; size: .
CDR3: CASSTINTEAFF; DNA: TGTGCCAGCAGTACGATCAACACTGAAGCTTTCTTT; D: .; V: TRBV6-1; J: TRBJ1-1; length: 12; size: .